The 32 T cell receptor beta chains reported below all come from one sample, sequenced in a study of CD8+ T cells in alopecia areata. The sequencing template was cDNA reverse transcribed from extracted RNA. Only in-frame clones appear in the TCRdb table, and some are missing; sequencing was by immunoSEQ multiplex PCR. The sample contains 200,000 to 300,000 clones, none of them singletons. Sorting used CD4, CD8alpha, NKG2D, NKG2ACE and other markers on pooled cutaneous lymph node cells. Source material: CD4+ T cells sorted from a lymph node. The origin of the receptors is a C3H/HeJ mouse with alopecia areata. The mouse strain carries the MHC haplotype H2-k.

Of note for this clone: Mouse germline and gene names are used. The CDR3 end lies 3 residues beyond the end of the read and is filled in from the germline J gene. The genes are TRBV1 and TRBJ1-6; D unclear. TRBJ1-6 is annotated as an ORF whose role is uncertain. Germline V lookup: CDR1 NSQYPW, CDR2 LRSPGD (reference sequence). The ends were cut back, 3 bases at V and 7 bases at J, with 7 bases in the middle. The CDR3 consists of 13 residues. The sequenced CDR3 bases are TGCACCTGCAGTGCCTACAAAAATTCGCCC. This codes for CTCSAYKNSP. The whole CDR3 region reads CTCSAYKNSPLYF.

This clone appeared a few times. Germline and genes: mouse. The read terminates 4 residues ahead of where the CDR3 ends, so the germline J gene completes it. The J gene is TRBJ1-1, the V gene TRBV1; possibly TRBD1 for D (6 bases). This CDR3 has 15 residues. CDR1 is NSQYPW and CDR2 is LRSPGD in the germline V gene (reference sequence). V was cut by 1 base and J by 3 bases, with 12 bases left in between. The CDR3 DNA, read in part, is TGCACCTGCAGTGCAGGCCGGGACACTTACACA. Amino acid sequence: CTCSAGRDTYT. The complete CDR3 reads CTCSAGRDTYTEVFF.

As to this clone: Germline and genes: mouse. Read sequence stops 4 residues before the CDR3 end, and the germline J gene provides the missing end. The chain links TRBV13-3 to TRBJ2-1, with TRBD1 as a possible D gene (6 bases). Trimming took off 1 base at V and 1 base at J, with 9 bases between the two ends. CDR1 and CDR2 from the germline V gene are NNHDY and SYVADS. The CDR3 is made up of 15 amino acids. Here the CDR3 reads CASSDLGQNYAEQFF. The DNA read from the CDR3 is TGTGCCAGCAGTGATCTGGGACAAAACTATGCT.

To note about this clone: Gene names follow the mouse nomenclature. The CDR3 extends 4 residues past the end of the read, so its final part is completed from the germline J gene. The V call is TRBV17, the J call TRBJ2-2; 7 bases line up with TRBD2. The V segment lost 2 bases and the J segment 1 base; nucleotides outside the gene matches: 4. This CDR3 region has 16 residues. Germline CDR1 is MNHDT and CDR2 is YYDKIL. The CDR3 spells CASSRSGGENTGQLYF. Partial CDR3 DNA: TGTGCTAGCAGTAGATCGGGGGGGGAAAACACCGGG.

This clone occurred a few times. Gene names are the mouse ones. The CDR3 end lies 4 residues beyond the end of the read and is filled in from the germline J gene. The rearrangement uses TRBV13-1 and TRBJ2-4; no definite D call. The CDR3 has 14 residues. V was trimmed by 1 base and J by 0 bases, leaving 6 bases between them. Per the germline V gene, CDR1 is NSHNY and CDR2 is SYGAGN. The CDR3 is CASSDSTSQNTLYF. The covered CDR3 bases are TGTGCCAGCAGTGATTCAACTAGTCAAAAC.

Only a few counts were recorded for this clone. Mouse gene names and germline throughout. CDR3 DNA, as far as it was read: TGTGCCAGCAGGTCCGGGACAGGGGGAAACACCGGG. Residues: CASRSGTGGNTG. The full CDR3 sequence reads CASRSGTGGNTGQLYF. The chain couples TRBV13-1 to TRBJ2-2, with 11 bases matching TRBD1. The CDR3 end lies 4 residues beyond the end of the read and is filled in from the germline J gene. Germline V lookup: CDR1 NSHNY, CDR2 SYGAGN. V was clipped by 5 bases and J by 1 base; unmatched bases: 4. The length of the CDR3 is 16 residues.

This clone was counted a few times. The genes and germline here are from mouse. The read terminates 4 residues ahead of where the CDR3 ends, so the germline J gene completes it. The rearrangement joins TRBV5 to TRBJ1-1; D unclear. The germline V and J ends were trimmed by 0 bases and 3 bases, with 8 bases remaining between them. Germline V lookup: CDR1 LGHNA, CDR2 YNLKQL (reference sequence). The CDR3 sequence is 14 residues long. CDR3 amino acids: CASSQDRPDTEVFF. CDR3 bases read: TGTGCCAGCAGCCAAGACAGGCCGGACACA.

About this clone itself: Gene names and germline match the mouse. From the germline J gene comes the end of the CDR3, since the read stops 4 residues before it. This rearrangement joins TRBV19 to TRBJ2-7; TRBD1 matches 7 bases. This CDR3 has 14 residues. In germline, CDR1 is FNHDT, CDR2 SITEND (reference sequence). CDR3 sequence reads: CASSTDREGYEQYF. CDR3 bases read: TGTGCCAGCAGTACTGACAGGGAAGGTTAT.

Points on this clone: The genes and germline here are from mouse. The sequence runs out 4 residues before the end of the CDR3; the remainder is reconstructed from the germline J gene. Other DNA sequences of this sample code for an identical CDR3. The V and J genes are TRBV19 and TRBJ2-1, with 10 bases fitting TRBD2. This CDR3 comprises 14 residues. CDR1 and CDR2 (germline): FNHDT, SITEND (reference sequence). V lost 5 bases, J lost 4 bases, and 3 bases stayed unmatched. CDR3 bases read: TGTGCCAGCAGGCGGACTGGGGGTTATGCT. This encodes CASRRTGGYA. The whole CDR3 region reads CASRRTGGYAEQFF.

Details on this clone: The listed genes are named as in mouse. The read stops 4 residues short of the end of the CDR3; the missing end is completed from the germline J gene. This specimen includes other DNA sequences encoding the same CDR3. The V and J genes are TRBV5 and TRBJ1-1, with D maybe TRBD1 (5 bases). From germline, CDR1 is LGHNA and CDR2 YNLKQL (reference sequence). The V end lost 3 bases, the J end lost 3 bases, and 8 bases lay between the germline ends. This CDR3 spans 13 amino acids. CDR3 region: CASSQGGDTEVFF. The CDR3 bases that were read are TGTGCCAGCAGCCAGGGGGGAGACACA.

In its sample, this clone was seen a few times. Genes and germline come from the mouse. The read is 4 residues too short to cover the CDR3 end, so that end is filled in from the germline J gene. The sample holds other DNA sequences that translate to the same CDR3. The chain has TRBV13-1 and TRBJ2-5; D may be TRBD2 (7 bases). Per the germline V gene, CDR1 is NSHNY and CDR2 is SYGAGN. This CDR3 is built from 13 residues. V was cut by 5 bases and J by 2 bases, with 9 bases left in between. The DNA read from the CDR3 is TGTGCCAGCAGGGGGGGCGGCCAAGAC. It codes for CASRGGGQD. In full, the CDR3 reads CASRGGGQDTQYF.

This clone was found a few times. All gene names here are mouse names. The read falls 4 residues short of the CDR3 end, and the missing part is taken from the germline J gene. The chain links TRBV19 to TRBJ2-5; 7 bases are shared with TRBD2. The V gene's germline CDR1 is FNHDT and CDR2 SITEND (reference sequence). Trimming cost V 2 bases and J 2 bases; bases outside gene matches: 2. This CDR3 contains 14 residues. The part of the CDR3 DNA that was read is TGTGCCAGCAGTATGAACTGGGGCCAAGAC. It translates to CASSMNWGQD. The complete CDR3 reads CASSMNWGQDTQYF.

This clone was detected only a few times. Germline and genes here are mouse. The CDR3 end is not reached by the read, which stops 3 residues before it; the germline J gene fills it in. The V and J genes are TRBV1 and TRBJ1-6, with 7 bases aligning to TRBD1. TRBJ1-6 is marked as an open reading frame, function uncertain. J lost 3 bases, V lost 4 bases, and 3 bases had no gene match. This CDR3 region has 15 residues. Germline CDR1 NSQYPW, CDR2 LRSPGD (reference sequence). CDR3 sequence reads: CTCSVRDSYNSPLYF. The covered CDR3 bases are TGCACCTGCAGTGTCCGGGACAGCTATAATTCGCCC.

In the case of this clone: The gene names here belong to mouse. The chain's CDR3 is CASSGPGGGQLYF. Incomplete CDR3 DNA: TGTGCCAGCAGTGGCCCCGGGGGGGGG. The V and J genes are TRBV13-1 and TRBJ2-2, with D tentatively TRBD2 (6 bases). Read data end 4 residues before the CDR3 end; the end is taken from the germline J gene. CDR1 is NSHNY and CDR2 is SYGAGN in the germline V gene. The CDR3 length is 13 residues.

Details on this clone: The gene names here belong to mouse. The CDR3 goes on 4 residues after the read ends, and that part is filled in from the germline J gene. J is TRBJ2-5 and V is TRBV13-3; maybe TRBD1 (8 bases). The CDR3 runs to 15 residues. V lost 4 bases and J 1 base, leaving 13 bases between the germline ends. CDR1 and CDR2 (germline): NNHDY, SYVADS. The sequenced part of the CDR3 DNA is TGTGCCAGCAGTAAAACAGGGGGGGACCAAGAC. Amino acid sequence: CASSKTGGDQD. The entire CDR3 protein reads CASSKTGGDQDTQYF.

In this sample, this clone turned up a few times. The germline and genes are mouse ones. The read falls 4 residues short of the CDR3 end, and the missing part is taken from the germline J gene. The chain combines TRBV13-3 with TRBJ2-1; TRBD1 matches 7 bases. From germline, CDR1 is NNHDY and CDR2 SYVADS. The CDR3 extends over 13 amino acids. V gave up 6 bases and J gave up 3 bases; unmatched junction bases: 3. CDR3 residues: CASNRQGYAEQFF. CDR3 DNA, as far as it was read: TGTGCCAGCAACCGACAGGGCTATGCT.

This clone has more than one count but fewer than ten. Here the gene names and germline are mouse. The read terminates 4 residues before the CDR3 end, so the remaining end is supplied by the germline J gene. Other DNA sequences in the same sample also yield this CDR3. The chain uses TRBV13-1 and TRBJ2-5; 10 bases fit TRBD1. The CDR3 extends over 13 amino acids. CDR1 NSHNY and CDR2 SYGAGN come from the germline V gene. The sequenced part of the CDR3 DNA is TGTGCCAGCAGCGGGACAGGGGAAGAC. This sequence encodes CASSGTGED. Given in full, the CDR3 is CASSGTGEDTQYF.

A word on this clone: Here the gene names and germline are mouse. The CDR3 end is not reached by the read, which stops 4 residues before it; the germline J gene fills it in. This chain uses TRBV19 with TRBJ1-2; D not certain. Per the germline V gene, CDR1 is FNHDT and CDR2 is SITEND (reference sequence). The CDR3 contains 13 residues. Trimming removed 2 bases from V and 0 bases from J, with 5 bases in between. The DNA read from the CDR3 is TGTGCCAGCAGTATGTCCTCAAACTCC. It specifies CASSMSSNS. The complete CDR3 protein is CASSMSSNSDYTF.

Points on this clone: Gene names and germline match the mouse. The sequenced part of the CDR3 DNA is TGTGCCAGCGGTGATGCAGCAGGGGTCGGGACC. Encoded protein: CASGDAAGVGT. The full-length CDR3 reads as CASGDAAGVGTDYTF. V is TRBV13-2 and J is TRBJ1-2; a weak D match, TRBD1 (6 bases). Read data end 4 residues before the CDR3 end; the end is taken from the germline J gene. This CDR3 contains 15 residues. From germline, CDR1 is NNHNN and CDR2 SYGAGS (reference sequence).

The sample holds a few counts of this clone. Genes and germline come from the mouse. Read data end 4 residues before the CDR3 end; the end is taken from the germline J gene. The chain has TRBV13-1 and TRBJ2-1, with D unresolved. The V and J ends lost 3 bases and 5 bases respectively, with 6 bases between them. The CDR3 loop spans 12 amino acids. Germline values: CDR1 NSHNY, CDR2 SYGAGN. Partial CDR3 DNA: TGTGCCAGCAGTGGTACACATGCT. Its translation is CASSGTHA. From start to end, the CDR3 is CASSGTHAEQFF.

This clone was observed a handful of times. A much larger clone lies a single base off, so this may be a read error. All gene names here are mouse names. Read data end 4 residues before the CDR3 end; the end is taken from the germline J gene. This rearrangement joins TRBV13-1 to TRBJ1-1; no reliable D call. The CDR3 loop spans 13 amino acids. Germline V gene data show CDR1 as NSHNY and CDR2 as SYGAGN. V was pared by 5 bases and J by 0 bases, with 8 bases between. This CDR3 is CASRYSANTEVFF. The covered CDR3 bases are TGTGCCAGCAGGTACAGTGCAAACACA.

Notes on this clone: The gene names here belong to mouse. The read ends 4 residues early relative to the CDR3; the germline J gene fills the gap. The chain couples TRBV13-3 to TRBJ2-2, with 8 bases fitting TRBD1. V shed 5 bases, J shed 1 base, and the junction held 4 bases outside the gene matches. The germline CDR1 and CDR2 sequences are NNHDY and SYVADS. The CDR3 extends over 15 amino acids. Partial CDR3 DNA: TGTGCCAGCAGGGGACAGGAAAAAAACACCGGG. As protein: CASRGQEKNTG. The whole CDR3 region reads CASRGQEKNTGQLYF.

With respect to this clone: Gene names are the mouse ones. The sequenced fragment ends 4 residues before the CDR3 boundary, so the rest is inferred from the germline J gene. This same CDR3 is encoded by further DNA sequences in the sample. The V and J genes are TRBV1 and TRBJ2-1; a possible D gene is TRBD1 (6 bases). Deletions cut 4 bases from V and 1 base from J, with 11 bases between. CDR3 length equals 15 residues. Germline lookup yields CDR1 NSQYPW and CDR2 LRSPGD (reference sequence). The CDR3 sequence: CTCSDRDNNYAEQFF. Incomplete CDR3 DNA: TGCACCTGCAGTGACCGGGACAACAACTATGCT. Using reference TRBV1 and TRBJ2-1 for the parts outside the CDR3, the full variable domain is VTLLEQNPRWRLVPRGQAVNLRCILKNSQYPWMSWYQQDLQKQLQWLFTLRSPGDKEVKSLPGADYLATRVTDTELRLQVANMSQGRTLYCTCSDRDNNYAEQFFGPGTRLTVL.

This clone was seen a handful of times. Gene names refer to mouse genes. The read stops 4 residues short of the end of the CDR3; the missing end is completed from the germline J gene. The chain carries TRBV13-2 and TRBJ2-2, with 9 bases that match TRBD1. CDR3 length equals 16 residues. Trimming took 1 base from V and 4 from J; bases not matched to a gene: 5. CDR1 and CDR2 (germline): NNHNN, SYGAGS (reference sequence). CDR3 DNA (partial): TGTGCCAGCGGTGATCCACAGGGGGCGGCCACCGGG. Residues: CASGDPQGAATG. The entire CDR3 protein is CASGDPQGAATGQLYF.

This clone was seen only a few times. Gene and germline names: mouse. The CDR3 is CATATVNQDTQYF. Incomplete CDR3 DNA: TGTGCCACCGCGACAGTTAACCAAGAC. V is TRBV19 and J is TRBJ2-5, with D perhaps matching TRBD1 (5 bases). The read ends 4 residues shy of where the CDR3 ends; the end is completed using the germline J gene. The CDR3 has 13 residues. Germline V gene sequence: CDR1 FNHDT, CDR2 SITEND (reference sequence). V lost 9 bases and J lost 0, with 11 bases in between.

This clone was seen more than once but under ten times. Genes here carry mouse names. The read ends 4 residues shy of where the CDR3 ends; the end is completed using the germline J gene. The sample contains more than one DNA sequence encoding this CDR3. This chain joins TRBV5 and TRBJ2-7, with 13 positions matching TRBD2. The V gene's germline CDR1 is LGHNA and CDR2 YNLKQL (reference sequence). The CDR3 length is 15 residues. CDR3 bases read: TGTGCCAGCAGCCAAACCGGGACTGGGGGGGAT. This translates into CASSQTGTGGD. The full CDR3 reads CASSQTGTGGDEQYF.

In the case of this clone: Gene names follow the mouse nomenclature. The read terminates 4 residues ahead of where the CDR3 ends, so the germline J gene completes it. Within the sample, other DNA sequences also encode this same CDR3. V usage is TRBV13-1 and J usage is TRBJ2-2; 8 positions match TRBD1. Germline values: CDR1 NSHNY, CDR2 SYGAGN. This CDR3 is built from 16 residues. V shed 3 bases, J shed 0 bases, and the junction held 4 bases outside the gene matches. CDR3 loop: CASSGGTGANTGQLYF. CDR3 DNA, as far as it was read: TGTGCCAGCAGTGGGGGGACAGGCGCAAACACCGGG.

This clone was recorded a few times. Gene labels here are mouse ones. The read comes to an end 4 residues before the CDR3 does, leaving the germline J gene to fill in the end. The rearrangement joins TRBV13-3 to TRBJ1-1; the match to TRBD1 covers 10 bases. The CDR3 covers 15 residues. Germline V lookup: CDR1 NNHDY, CDR2 SYVADS. V was pared by 2 bases and J by 4 bases, with 5 bases of the junction left unmatched. Here the CDR3 reads CASSERTGGITEVFF. The CDR3 DNA, read in part, is TGTGCCAGCAGTGAGAGGACAGGGGGAATCACA.

This clone occurred a few times. Gene names are mouse gene names. The read falls 3 residues short of the CDR3 end, and the missing part is taken from the germline J gene. This chain joins TRBV19 and TRBJ1-6; no definite D call. TRBJ1-6 is placed among ORFs of uncertain function. CDR3 length: 14 residues. Trimming stripped 5 bases from V and 1 base from J, with 7 bases between. Germline V gene sequence: CDR1 FNHDT, CDR2 SITEND (reference sequence). CDR3 amino acids: CASRRQSYNSPLYF. CDR3 bases read: TGTGCCAGCAGAAGACAATCCTATAATTCGCCC.

In the case of this clone: Gene and germline names: mouse. Read data end 3 residues before the CDR3 end; the end is taken from the germline J gene. This chain links TRBV13-1 with TRBJ1-6; 8 bases are a match to TRBD1. TRBJ1-6 is annotated as an ORF whose role is uncertain. V dropped 1 base and J dropped 8; count of bases not matched to a gene: 8. This CDR3 region has 16 residues. The germline CDR1 and CDR2 sequences are NSHNY and SYGAGN. CDR3 DNA (partial): TGTGCCAGCAGTGATCCTGGACAGGGAGGGCATTCGCCC. Its translation is CASSDPGQGGHSP. The whole CDR3 region reads CASSDPGQGGHSPLYF.

In the case of this clone: Each gene name is a mouse one. The sequenced fragment ends 4 residues before the CDR3 boundary, so the rest is inferred from the germline J gene. This chain joins TRBV13-3 and TRBJ2-3, with 14 positions matching TRBD2. CDR3 length equals 16 residues. Germline V gene lookup returns CDR1 NNHDY and CDR2 SYVADS. J was trimmed by 4 bases and V by 3 bases; bases with no gene match: 4. The sequenced part of the CDR3 DNA is TGTGCCAGCAGTGTGGGACTGGGGGGGCGATCAGAA. It translates to CASSVGLGGRSE. The complete CDR3 protein is CASSVGLGGRSETLYF.

In the case of this clone: The gene names given are mouse names. With the read ending 4 residues before the CDR3 end, the germline J gene is used to fill in that end. The chain carries TRBV5 and TRBJ2-3, with TRBD2 matching 8 bases. With 0 bases clipped from V and 0 bases from J, the junction kept 8 bases outside the gene matches. Germline CDR1 reads LGHNA; CDR2 reads YNLKQL (reference sequence). CDR3 length equals 18 residues. The CDR3 loop is CASSQDGGDWSSAETLYF. The covered CDR3 bases are TGTGCCAGCAGCCAAGATGGGGGGGACTGGAGTAGTGCAGAA.